The source of this T cell receptor beta chain is a study of cytomegalovirus exposure and HLA in healthy donors. In regard to this clone: The target antigen is unknown.

A multiplex PCR was run with 60 Vbeta primers and 13 Jbeta primers. TCRdb keeps only in-frame clones here, not all; method: immunoSEQ multiplex PCR. The sample carries over 100,000 clones, about 73% recorded once. Sampled while nominally healthy, donors likely had unrecorded immune exposures. Findings and caveats of the study: Some highly shared sequence variants likely arose as a pipeline artifact.

The CDR3 length is 16 residues. With 5 bases clipped from V and 4 bases from J, the junction kept 6 bases outside the gene matches. Germline CDR1 SGHTA, CDR2 FQGNSA. The sample was PBMCs. The V and J genes are TRBV7-2 and TRBJ2-1, with TRBD2 matching over 12 bases. This receptor was obtained from a woman between 35 and 50 years old in good health and CMV-seropositive. The DNA for the CDR3 is TGTGCCAGCAGCCTCACCGGACTAGCGGGGTACAATGAGCAGTTCTTC. This encodes CASSLTGLAGYNEQFF. Filled out from reference TRBV7-2 and TRBJ2-1, the complete variable domain reads GAGVSQSPSNKVTEKGKDVELRCDPISGHTALYWYRQSLGQGLEFLIYFQGNSAPDKSGLPSDRFSAERTGGSVSTLTIQRTQQEDSAVYLCASSLTGLAGYNEQFFGPGTRLTVL.